This TCR beta chain stems from a study of OX40 agonist ivuxolimab in advanced cancers. In the study overall: Patient treatment consisted of intravenous ivuxolimab administration every 2 weeks at 0.01 to 10 mg/kg.

Method: immunoSEQ multiplex PCR; TCRdb's copy keeps in-frame clones and lacks some. The sample yields around 11,000 clones, more than 60% seen once. V gave up 4 bases and J gave up 1 base, with 20 bases separating them. The CDR3 spans 17 residues. Germline lookup yields CDR1 SGDLS and CDR2 YYNGEE. Individuals having autoimmune disease history or systemic immunosuppression were not enrolled. Study-wide findings and caveats: Expanded peripheral T cell antigen specificity was not determined.

On this clone: The antigen is not known.

V gene TRBV9 combines with J gene TRBJ1-1; D perhaps matches TRBD1 (5 bases). The sequence came from an adult with an advanced solid tumor such as melanoma, head and neck, liver or kidney cancer. The sequenced sample was CD4+ or CD8+ T cells sorted from blood, obtained in a trial of the OX40 agonist ivuxolimab. CDR3 protein: CASSLREGFEGNTEAFF. Here the CDR3 DNA reads TGTGCCAGCAGCCTCAGAGAGGGGTTTGAGGGGAACACTGAAGCTTTCTTT.